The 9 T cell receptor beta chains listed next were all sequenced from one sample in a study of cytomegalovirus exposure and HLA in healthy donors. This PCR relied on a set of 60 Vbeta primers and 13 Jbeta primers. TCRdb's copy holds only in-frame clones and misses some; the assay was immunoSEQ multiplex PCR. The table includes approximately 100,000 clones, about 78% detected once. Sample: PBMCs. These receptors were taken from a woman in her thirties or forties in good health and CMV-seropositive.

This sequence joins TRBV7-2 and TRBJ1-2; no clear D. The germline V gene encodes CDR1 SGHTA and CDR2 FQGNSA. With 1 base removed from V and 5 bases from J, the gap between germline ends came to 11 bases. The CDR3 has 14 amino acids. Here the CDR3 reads CASSLGGSPYGYTF. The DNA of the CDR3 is TGTGCCAGCAGCTTAGGAGGCAGCCCTTATGGCTACACCTTC.

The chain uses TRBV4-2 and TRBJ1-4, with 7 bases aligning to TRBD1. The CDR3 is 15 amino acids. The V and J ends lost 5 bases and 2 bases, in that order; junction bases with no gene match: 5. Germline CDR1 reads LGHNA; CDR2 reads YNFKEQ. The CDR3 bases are TGTGCCAGCAGCTTCCCGACAGGGACTAATGAAAAACTGTTTTTT. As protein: CASSFPTGTNEKLFF.

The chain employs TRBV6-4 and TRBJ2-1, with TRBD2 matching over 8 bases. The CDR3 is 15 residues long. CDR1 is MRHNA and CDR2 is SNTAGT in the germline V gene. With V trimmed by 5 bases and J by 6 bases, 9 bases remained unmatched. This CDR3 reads CASSPKAGAINEQFF. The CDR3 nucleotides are TGTGCCAGCAGTCCTAAAGCGGGAGCTATCAATGAGCAGTTCTTC.

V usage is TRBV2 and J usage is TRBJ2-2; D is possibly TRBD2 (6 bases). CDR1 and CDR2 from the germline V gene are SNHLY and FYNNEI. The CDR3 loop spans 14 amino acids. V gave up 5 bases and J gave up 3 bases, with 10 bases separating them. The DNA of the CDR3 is TGTGCCAGCAGTCTAGCGTCTGACACCGGGGAGCTGTTTTTT. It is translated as CASSLASDTGELFF.

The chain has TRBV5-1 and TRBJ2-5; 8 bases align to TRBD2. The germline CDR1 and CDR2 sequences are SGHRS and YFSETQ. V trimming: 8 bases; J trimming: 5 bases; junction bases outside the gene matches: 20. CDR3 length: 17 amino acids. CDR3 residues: CARTATSGSFVSETQYF. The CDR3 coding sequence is TGCGCCAGAACCGCAACCAGCGGGAGCTTTGTTTCCGAGACCCAGTACTTC.

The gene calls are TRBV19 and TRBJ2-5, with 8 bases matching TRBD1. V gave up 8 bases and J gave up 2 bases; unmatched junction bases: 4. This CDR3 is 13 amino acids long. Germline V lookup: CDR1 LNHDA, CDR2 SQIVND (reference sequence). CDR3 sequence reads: CASGQGLQETQYF. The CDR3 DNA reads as TGTGCCAGTGGACAGGGCCTACAAGAGACCCAGTACTTC.

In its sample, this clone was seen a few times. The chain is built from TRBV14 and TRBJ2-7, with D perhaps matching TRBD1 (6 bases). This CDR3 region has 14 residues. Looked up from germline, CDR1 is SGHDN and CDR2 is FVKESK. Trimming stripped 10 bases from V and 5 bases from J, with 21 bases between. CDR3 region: CATSPLQGRHEQYF. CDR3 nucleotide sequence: TGTGCCACCTCACCTTTACAGGGTAGGCACGAGCAGTACTTC.

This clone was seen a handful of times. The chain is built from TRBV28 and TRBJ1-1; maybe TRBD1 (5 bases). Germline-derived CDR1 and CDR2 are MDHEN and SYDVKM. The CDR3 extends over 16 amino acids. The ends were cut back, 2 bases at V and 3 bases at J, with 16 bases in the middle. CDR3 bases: TGTGCCAGCAGTTTACCCATCCAAGGGGATTACACTGAAGCTTTCTTT. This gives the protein CASSLPIQGDYTEAFF.

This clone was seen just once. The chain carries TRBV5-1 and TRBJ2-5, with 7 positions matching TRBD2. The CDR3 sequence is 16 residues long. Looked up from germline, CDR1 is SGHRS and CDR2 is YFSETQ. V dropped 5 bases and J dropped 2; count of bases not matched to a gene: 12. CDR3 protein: CASRTGGLAAQETQYF. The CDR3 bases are TGCGCCAGCAGGACCGGAGGGCTAGCGGCTCAAGAGACCCAGTACTTC. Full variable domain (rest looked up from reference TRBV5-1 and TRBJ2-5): KAGVTQTPRYLIKTRGQQVTLSCSPISGHRSVSWYQQTPGQGLQFLFEYFSETQRNKGNFPGRFSGRQFSNSRSEMNVSTLELGDSALYLCASRTGGLAAQETQYFGPGTRLLVL.